This T cell receptor (beta chain) emerged from a study of T cell repertoires in cytomegalovirus infection. A remark on this clonotype: The antigen is unknown.

TCRdb processed the reads anew with MiXCR; each CDR3 protein has one entry. The sample gives approximately 730,000 distinct CDR3 sequences, just under 30% of which show up once; approximately 14% is in the top ten. The study's findings and limits: Adding up the frequency of public TCR beta families identified people who carried CMV plus the relevant HLA.

Source: cultured CD8+ T cells from PBMCs, taken from culture after CMV antigen stimulation. The sequence was collected from a human donor in good health (CMV status not recorded). Some clones in this sample may be carry-over from other donors' samples.

In nucleotides, the CDR3 is TGTGCCAGCAGCCAAGAATTAAATGGGGGGTCAGCAGACTATGGCTACACCTTC. It codes for CASSQELNGGSADYGYTF. The chain employs TRBV4-2 and TRBJ1-2; perhaps TRBD1 as D (5 bases). In germline, CDR1 is LGHNA, CDR2 YNFKEQ. CDR3 length: 18 amino acids. The V end lost 0 bases, the J end lost 3 bases, and 20 bases lay between the germline ends.